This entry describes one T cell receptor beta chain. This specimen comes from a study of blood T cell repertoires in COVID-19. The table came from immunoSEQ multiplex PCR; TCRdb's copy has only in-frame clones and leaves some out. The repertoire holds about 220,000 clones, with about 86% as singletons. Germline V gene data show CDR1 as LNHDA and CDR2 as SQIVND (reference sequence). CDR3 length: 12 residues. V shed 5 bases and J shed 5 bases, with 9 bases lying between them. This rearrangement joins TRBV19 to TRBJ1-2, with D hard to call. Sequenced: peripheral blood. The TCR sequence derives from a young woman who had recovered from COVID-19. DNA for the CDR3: TGTGCCAGTAGTCCCCAGAATTATGGCTACACCTTC. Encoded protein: CASSPQNYGYTF.